A selection of T cell receptor beta chains follows, all from one sample in a study of cytotoxic CD8 clonotypes in ibrutinib-treated CLL. Clones were read by immunoSEQ multiplex PCR, and TCRdb kept only the in-frame ones, dropping some. The repertoire includes under 200,000 clones, around 80% of them detected once, and about 4.6% sits in the top ten. The source was PBMCs, collected after 24 months of ibrutinib treatment. The receptors were gathered from a human donor with chronic lymphocytic leukemia. Each CDR3 is given with its conserved first and last residue. Fields, in order: clone size, V gene, J gene, D gene, CDR3 protein, CDR3 DNA. The D gene is left open where the match is weak. Size is omitted from some rows. Given values are once, few, many or a class for expanded clones.

>few|TRBV30|TRBJ1-2|.
CAWLDRSNYGYTF
TGTGCCTGGTTAGACAGGTCCAACTATGGCTACACCTTC
>.|TRBV28|TRBJ2-1|.
CASSLGVTSPPYNEQFF
TGTGCCAGCAGTTTAGGGGTTACAAGCCCCCCCTACAATGAGCAGTTCTTC
>.|TRBV27|TRBJ2-1|TRBD2
CASSRKREFSHEQFF
TGTGCCAGCAGTCGCAAGCGGGAGTTTAGCCATGAGCAGTTCTTC
>.|TRBV11-2|TRBJ2-7|TRBD1
CASSPGQGVDEQYF
TGTGCCAGCAGCCCCGGACAGGGGGTGGACGAGCAGTACTTC
>few|TRBV7-2|TRBJ1-1|.
CASSLWGTTEAFF
TGTGCCAGCAGCTTATGGGGCACCACTGAAGCTTTCTTT
>.|TRBV7-2|TRBJ1-4|.
CASSFTNEKLFF
TGTGCCAGCAGCTTCACTAATGAAAAACTGTTTTTT
>.|TRBV11-2|TRBJ2-3|TRBD2
CASSLASGVGTDTQYF
TGTGCCAGCAGCTTAGCTAGCGGGGTCGGCACAGATACGCAGTATTTT
>.|TRBV15|TRBJ1-1|.
CATSRDTQGMNTEAFF
TGTGCCACCAGCAGAGATACCCAGGGGATGAACACTGAAGCTTTCTTT
>.|TRBV2|TRBJ1-2|.
CASIYRALNYGYTF
TGTGCCAGCATTTACAGGGCCTTAAACTATGGCTACACCTTC
>.|TRBV18|TRBJ1-5|TRBD1
CASSMTGVQPQHF
TGTGCCAGCTCAATGACAGGGGTTCAGCCCCAGCATTTT
>.|TRBV5-1|TRBJ2-1|TRBD2
CASSLQTSGGSYNEQFF
TGCGCCAGCAGCTTGCAGACTAGCGGGGGGTCATACAATGAGCAGTTCTTC
>.|TRBV19|TRBJ1-4|.
CASSIMSRAPSTNEKLFF
TGTGCCAGTAGTATAATGTCCAGGGCCCCCTCAACTAATGAAAAACTGTTTTTT
>.|TRBV18|TRBJ2-2|.
CASSPPGKDTGELFF
TGTGCCAGCTCACCACCGGGAAAGGACACCGGGGAGCTGTTTTTT
>once|TRBV30|TRBJ1-2|TRBD1
CAWSPTGGYGYTF
TGTGCCTGGAGTCCCACAGGGGGCTATGGCTACACCTTC
>.|TRBV9|TRBJ1-2|TRBD1
CASSPGDSLSYGYTF
TGTGCCAGCAGCCCAGGGGACAGCCTAAGCTATGGCTACACCTTC
>.|TRBV5-1|TRBJ1-3|.
CASSLVARGAATGNTIYF
TGCGCCAGCAGCTTGGTAGCTCGAGGGGCAGCCACTGGAAACACCATATATTTT
>.|TRBV19|TRBJ2-7|TRBD1
CASSPGTVAYEQYF
TGTGCCAGTAGTCCCGGGACAGTGGCCTACGAGCAGTACTTC
>.|TRBV7-2|TRBJ1-5|.
CASSSTVRRQPQHF
TGTGCCAGCAGCTCGACGGTACGTCGTCAGCCCCAGCATTTT
>.|TRBV5-1|TRBJ2-3|.
CASSLEPGPDTQYF
TGCGCCAGCAGCTTGGAGCCCGGGCCAGATACGCAGTATTTT
>.|TRBV6-4|TRBJ2-3|TRBD2
CASSDSKLLAGDPSTDTQYF
TGTGCCAGCAGTGACTCGAAATTGCTAGCGGGGGATCCCTCCACAGATACGCAGTATTTT
>.|TRBV18|TRBJ2-1|.
CASSPPSRANDEQFF
TGTGCCAGCTCACCACCGAGCAGGGCTAACGATGAGCAGTTCTTC
>once|TRBV11-2|TRBJ2-5|.
CASSLQGETQYF
TGTGCCAGCAGCTTACAGGGAGAGACCCAGTACTTC
>few|TRBV7-3|TRBJ2-5|TRBD2
CASGEGSGTQETQYF
TGTGCCAGCGGGGAGGGGAGCGGCACTCAAGAGACCCAGTACTTC
>.|TRBV30|TRBJ2-4|.
CAWSKTAQGDIQYF
TGTGCCTGGAGTAAGACAGCTCAAGGGGACATTCAGTACTTC
>once|TRBV5-1|TRBJ2-2|.
CASSLSANTGELFF
TGCGCCAGCAGCTTGTCTGCGAACACCGGGGAGCTGTTTTTT
>.|TRBV19|TRBJ2-2|.
CASSTVRGTGELFF
TGTGCCAGTAGTACCGTTAGAGGCACCGGGGAGCTGTTTTTT
>.|TRBV5-1|TRBJ2-3|.
CASSLTNTDTQYF
TGCGCCAGCAGCTTAACCAACACAGATACGCAGTATTTT
>.|TRBV5-1|TRBJ2-1|.
CASSLTSDYNNEQFF
TGCGCCAGCAGTTTGACATCGGACTACAACAATGAGCAGTTCTTC
>.|TRBV30|TRBJ1-5|TRBD1
CAWSLQGVRQPQHF
TGTGCCTGGAGCCTACAGGGGGTCCGTCAGCCCCAGCATTTT
>.|TRBV30|TRBJ2-7|.
CAWSKRSYEQYF
TGTGCCTGGAGTAAACGCTCCTACGAGCAGTACTTC
>.|TRBV7-9|TRBJ2-2|.
CASPNRATAGELFF
TGTGCCAGCCCTAATAGGGCGACAGCCGGGGAGCTGTTTTTT
>.|TRBV11-1|TRBJ1-2|TRBD1
CASTNRGLNDGYTF
TGTGCCAGCACCAACAGGGGGCTCAACGATGGCTACACCTTC
>.|TRBV7-6|TRBJ2-7|.
CASSSFRSHEQYF
TGTGCCAGCAGCTCATTCAGAAGCCACGAGCAGTACTTC
>.|TRBV19|TRBJ1-4|.
CASSDPGTQRGKLFF
TGTGCCAGTAGTGACCCCGGGACTCAGAGAGGAAAACTGTTTTTT
>few|TRBV5-8|TRBJ1-1|TRBD1
CASSSSGTGFAAFF
TGTGCCAGCAGCTCTTCCGGGACAGGTTTTGCGGCTTTCTTT
>.|TRBV9|TRBJ2-2|TRBD2
CASSVVVAGGTGELFF
TGTGCCAGCAGCGTAGTAGTAGCGGGGGGCACCGGGGAGCTGTTTTTT
>.|TRBV7-2|TRBJ2-7|.
CASTPQGRIYEQYF
TGTGCCAGCACGCCGCAGGGGCGCATCTACGAGCAGTACTTC
>.|TRBV29-1|TRBJ1-1|.
CSAPGTSTEAFF
TGCAGCGCCCCCGGGACATCCACTGAAGCTTTCTTT
>.|TRBV5-4|TRBJ1-1|TRBD1
CASSPGQGSTEAFF
TGTGCCAGCAGTCCGGGACAGGGGAGTACTGAAGCTTTCTTT
>.|TRBV4-2|TRBJ2-7|TRBD2
CASSPMNSGHYEQYF
TGTGCCAGCAGCCCCATGAATAGCGGGCACTACGAGCAGTACTTC
>.|TRBV6-1|TRBJ1-5|.
CASTRGDQPQHF
TGTGCCAGCACCCGGGGTGATCAGCCCCAGCATTTT
>few|TRBV6-5|TRBJ1-3|.
CASSLSQGRNTIYF
TGTGCCAGCAGCCTCTCGCAGGGGAGAAACACCATATATTTT
>.|TRBV29-1|TRBJ1-3|.
CSVEPQGSGNTIYF
TGCAGCGTTGAACCACAGGGATCTGGAAACACCATATATTTT